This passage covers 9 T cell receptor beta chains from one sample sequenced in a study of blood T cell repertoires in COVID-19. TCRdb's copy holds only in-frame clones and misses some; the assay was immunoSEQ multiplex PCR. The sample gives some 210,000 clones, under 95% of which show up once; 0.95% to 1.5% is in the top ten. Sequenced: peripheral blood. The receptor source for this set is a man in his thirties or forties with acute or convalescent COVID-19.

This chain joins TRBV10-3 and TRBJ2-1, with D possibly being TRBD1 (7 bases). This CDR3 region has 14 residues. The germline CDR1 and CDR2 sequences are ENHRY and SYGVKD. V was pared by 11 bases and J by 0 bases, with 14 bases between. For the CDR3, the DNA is TGTGCCTCTAGACAGGGACTCTCCTACAATGAGCAGTTCTTC. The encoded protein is CASRQGLSYNEQFF.

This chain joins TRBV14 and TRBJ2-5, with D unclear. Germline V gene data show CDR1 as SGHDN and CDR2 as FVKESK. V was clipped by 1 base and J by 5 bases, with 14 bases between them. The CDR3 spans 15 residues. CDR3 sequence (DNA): TGTGCCAGCAGCCAAGTCTCCCTGGCTGTGGAGACCCAGTACTTC. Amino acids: CASSQVSLAVETQYF.

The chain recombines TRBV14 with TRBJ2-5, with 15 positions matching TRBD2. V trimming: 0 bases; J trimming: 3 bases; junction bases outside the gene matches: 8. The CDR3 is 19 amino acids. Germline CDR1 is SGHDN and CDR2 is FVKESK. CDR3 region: CASSQDGLAGGLDKETQYF. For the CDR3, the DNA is TGTGCCAGCAGCCAAGACGGACTAGCGGGGGGGCTGGATAAAGAGACCCAGTACTTC.

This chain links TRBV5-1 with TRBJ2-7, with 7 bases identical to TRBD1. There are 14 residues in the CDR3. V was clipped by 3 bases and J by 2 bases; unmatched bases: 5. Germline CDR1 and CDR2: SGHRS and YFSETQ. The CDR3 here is CASSSTQGAYEQYF. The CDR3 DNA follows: TGCGCCAGCAGCTCAACTCAGGGGGCCTACGAGCAGTACTTC.

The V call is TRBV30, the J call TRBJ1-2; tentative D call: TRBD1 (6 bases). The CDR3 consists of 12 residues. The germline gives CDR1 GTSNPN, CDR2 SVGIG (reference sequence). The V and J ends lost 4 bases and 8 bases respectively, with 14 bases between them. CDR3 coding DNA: TGTGCCTGGACCCCACAGGGCTGGGGCTACACCTTC. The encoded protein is CAWTPQGWGYTF.

CDR3 bases: TGCGCCCGTGGTTATGGGACTGCACTTTCTAATGAGCAGTTCTTC. Its translation: CARGYGTALSNEQFF. The genes are TRBV23-1 and TRBJ2-1, with D possibly being TRBD2 (6 bases). TRBV23-1 is noted as an ORF with a role that remains uncertain. The CDR3 is 15 amino acids. The V gene lost 11 bases and the J gene lost 7 bases, with 24 bases spanning the gap.

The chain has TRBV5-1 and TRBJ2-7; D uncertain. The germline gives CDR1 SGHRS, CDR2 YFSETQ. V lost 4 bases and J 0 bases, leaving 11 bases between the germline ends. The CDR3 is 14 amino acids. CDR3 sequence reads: CASSRGSNSYEQYF. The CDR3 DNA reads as TGCGCCAGCAGCCGCGGCTCCAACTCCTACGAGCAGTACTTC.

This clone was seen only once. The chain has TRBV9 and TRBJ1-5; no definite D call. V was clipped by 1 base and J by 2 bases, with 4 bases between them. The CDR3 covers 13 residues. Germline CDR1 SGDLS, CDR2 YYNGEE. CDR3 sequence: CASSVQGNQPQHF. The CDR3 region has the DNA TGTGCCAGCAGCGTACAGGGCAATCAGCCCCAGCATTTT.

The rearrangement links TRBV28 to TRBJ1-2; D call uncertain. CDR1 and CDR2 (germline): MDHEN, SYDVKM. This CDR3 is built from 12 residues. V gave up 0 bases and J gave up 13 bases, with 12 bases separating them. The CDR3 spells CASSLWSLPFTF. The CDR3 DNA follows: TGTGCCAGCAGTTTATGGTCACTGCCGTTCACCTTC.